Listed here are 9 T cell receptor beta chains from one sample, sequenced in a study of early T cells in non-severe SARS-CoV-2 infection. MiXCR, applied by TCRdb to the 5' RACE reads, yields one record per CDR3 protein. The table has about 64,000 distinct CDR3 sequences, over 4% seen once. Sequencing was performed on whole blood. All receptors derive from an adult who was a healthcare worker with PCR-confirmed SARS-CoV-2 infection or an uninfected control (not recorded which).

This clonotype was picked up a small number of times. The gene calls are TRBV7-9 and TRBJ2-3; 8 bases are a match to TRBD2. The V gene end was trimmed by 5 bases and the J gene end by 6 bases; junction bases not matched to a gene: 7. The CDR3 spans 14 residues. In germline, CDR1 is SEHNR, CDR2 FQNEAQ (reference sequence). The CDR3 loop reads CASSNGLATDTQYF. The CDR3 DNA sequence: TGTGCCAGCAGCAATGGACTAGCCACCGATACGCAGTATTTT.

A word on this clonotype: This clone may be a read error of a much larger clone one base away. The chain couples TRBV3-1 to TRBJ2-7; D is unclear. This CDR3 has 14 amino acids. The V end was cut by 4 bases, the J end by 3 bases, with 13 bases between. Germline loops: CDR1 LGHDT, CDR2 YNNKEL (reference sequence). Here the CDR3 DNA reads TGTGCCAGCAGCCCAAACAAGGCCAACTACGAGCAGTACTTC. Residues: CASSPNKANYEQYF.

This chain connects TRBV6-4 to TRBJ2-3; either TRBD1 or TRBD2 may fit D (6 bases each). The CDR3 has 14 amino acids. With 4 bases removed from V and 3 bases from J, the gap between germline ends came to 11 bases. CDR1 and CDR2 (germline): MRHNA, SNTAGT. The CDR3 protein is CASSVEGGTDTQYF. The CDR3 DNA sequence: TGTGCCAGCAGTGTTGAGGGGGGTACAGATACGCAGTATTTT.

The table lists this clonotype with many counts. V is TRBV7-9 and J is TRBJ2-1, with D maybe TRBD2 (6 bases). CDR3 length: 13 amino acids. V lost 5 bases and J 3 bases, leaving 8 bases between the germline ends. CDR1 and CDR2 from the germline V gene are SEHNR and FQNEAQ (reference sequence). The CDR3 DNA reads as TGTGCCAGCAGCGACGGGGGCTACAATGAGCAGTTCTTC. Residues: CASSDGGYNEQFF. Together with reference TRBV7-9 and TRBJ2-1, the CDR3 gives the full variable domain: DTGVSQNPRHKITKRGQNVTFRCDPISEHNRLYWYRQTLGQGPEFLTYFQNEAQLEKSRLLSDRFSAERPKGSFSTLEIQRTEQGDSAMYLCASSDGGYNEQFFGPGTRLTVL.

The chain uses TRBV19 and TRBJ2-3; D is possibly TRBD1 or TRBD2 (5 bases each). The ends were cut back, 9 bases at V and 3 bases at J, with 16 bases in the middle. The CDR3 is 14 residues long. Germline V CDR1 and CDR2: LNHDA, SQIVND (reference sequence). CDR3 coding DNA: TGTGCCAGCTCTTGGGGGACCGGGACAGATACGCAGTATTTT. Its translation: CASSWGTGTDTQYF.

This clonotype occurred many times. V gene TRBV5-4 combines with J gene TRBJ2-1; 9 bases match TRBD2. The CDR3 loop spans 15 amino acids. From germline, CDR1 is SGHNT and CDR2 YYREEE (reference sequence). The ends lost 4 bases at V and 7 bases at J; junction bases unmatched: 9. In DNA, the CDR3 is TGTGCCAGCAGCCCCACTAGCGGGTCAAGAAATGAGCAGTTCTTC. Its protein is CASSPTSGSRNEQFF.

This clonotype has at least ten counts. This chain joins TRBV13 and TRBJ2-7, with a possible D match to TRBD1 (6 bases). Between the trimmed V and J ends, which lost 6 bases and 5 bases, there was a span of 14 bases. From germline, CDR1 is PRHDT and CDR2 FYEKMQ (reference sequence). The CDR3 runs 13 residues. Here the CDR3 DNA reads TGTGCCAGCAGTAGGGGGATCGATGACGAGCAGTACTTC. Protein: CASSRGIDDEQYF.

The chain has TRBV6-2 or TRBV6-3 and TRBJ1-1, with 7 nucleotides matching TRBD1. With V trimmed by 2 bases and J by 4 bases, 1 base remained unmatched. Looked up from germline, CDR1 is MNHEY and CDR2 is SVGEGT. The CDR3 extends over 13 amino acids. CDR3 amino acids: CASSYTGVTEAFF. The DNA for the CDR3 is TGTGCCAGCAGTTACACAGGGGTCACTGAAGCTTTCTTT.

This clonotype occurred a few times. The V gene is TRBV20-1, the J gene TRBJ1-6, with unresolved D. Looked up from germline, CDR1 is DFQATT and CDR2 is SNEGSKA (reference sequence). This CDR3 contains 13 residues. The V gene lost 7 bases and the J gene lost 9 bases, with 16 bases spanning the gap. CDR3 region: CSVSRTFSSPLHF. CDR3 coding DNA: TGCAGTGTTTCTCGGACTTTTTCTTCACCCCTCCACTTT.